This TCR beta chain derives from a study of blood T cell repertoires in COVID-19 (dated by TCRdb to between 2020 and 2021). About the study as a whole: Recovered participants in ImmuneRACE Cohort 3 were defined as having two consecutive negative NP/OP PCR tests, clearance from a healthcare professional, or resolution of symptoms. The repertoires were made available in a free public database intended to serve as a resource for research on the immune response to SARS-CoV-2. The prospective study material was composed of cDNA or gDNA derived from T cells, B-cell-depleted T cells, or PBMCs. Samples came from the ongoing ImmuneRACE study (first 160 participants) plus 1,254 subjects from 6 global collaborators. Deeply sampled blood TCRbeta repertoires from subjects exposed to, actively infected with, or recovered from COVID-19 were included in the dataset. A de-identified subject ID, COVID-19 status, age in years and sex were almost always included in the sample metadata. Collaborator samples came from the United States, Italy and Spain and covered acute and convalescent phases of COVID-19. Where HLA class I and class II types were available, the types were taken from metadata supplied by the sample provider, not from assay-based typing. Results and caveats for the whole study, not just this receptor: The quantity of clinical and demographic metadata differed by source and by participant and was supplied without curation.

In the prospective study, participants were roughly 18 to 90 years old, resided in fewer than 25 geographic areas of the United States, and were enrolled through a virtual design. Cohort assignment in the prospective study relied on participant-reported clinical history from a screening survey and a study questionnaire. Mobile phlebotomists in the prospective study collected whole blood, serum and a nasopharyngeal or oropharyngeal swab from every participant. Additional blood draws and questionnaires over an approximately two-month period could optionally be provided by prospective study participants. Blood samples from the prospective study were shipped frozen or at room temperature prior to DNA extraction. The cysteine opens and the phenylalanine closes a CDR3 of 15 amino acids. Only the CDR3 region is kept as DNA, spanning 45 bases read in frame from base 1. V was cut back by 0 bases and J by 0 bases, leaving a gap of 6 bases between them. Sequences SNHLY (CDR1) and FYNNEI (CDR2) are obtained from the germline V gene.

The immunoSEQ Assay, a bias-controlled multiplex PCR, was used to amplify TCRbeta CDR3 regions from genomic DNA. Processing in the source paper ran as follows. The number of nucleated cells in each sample was estimated by amplification of reference gene primers within the assay. To quantify the absolute abundance of each unique TCRbeta CDR3 rearrangement, sequence reads were collapsed and filtered. For each sample, productive Simpson clonality was calculated by taking the square root of Simpson's diversity index across productive rearrangements. The clones in this table, taken by TCRdb from immuneACCESS, are in-frame only. Not every clone is retained; where verified, under half of the shortfall comes from an unresolved V gene, and the cause of the rest is unknown. Clone size and V and J calls were adopted from that table, with D and trimming inferred from the DNA. A total of over 200,000 clones appear in this sample, 70% to 90% of them only once. The ten largest make up 3% to 3.5% of the sample.

About this clone: What antigen it recognizes has not been identified. Per-base qualities were not stored, and no clone one base away is much larger.

The sample comprised PBMCs or T cells enriched from blood (not recorded which). This receptor was taken from a woman in her forties or fifties in a cohort exposed to, infected with or recovered from COVID-19 (not recorded which). This receptor chain uses TRBV2 and TRBJ1-3; the D gene is not confidently resolved. The CDR3 amino acid sequence is: CASSEAAYSGNTIYF. The nucleotides read TGTGCCAGCAGTGAAGCGGCTTACTCTGGAAACACCATATATTTT.